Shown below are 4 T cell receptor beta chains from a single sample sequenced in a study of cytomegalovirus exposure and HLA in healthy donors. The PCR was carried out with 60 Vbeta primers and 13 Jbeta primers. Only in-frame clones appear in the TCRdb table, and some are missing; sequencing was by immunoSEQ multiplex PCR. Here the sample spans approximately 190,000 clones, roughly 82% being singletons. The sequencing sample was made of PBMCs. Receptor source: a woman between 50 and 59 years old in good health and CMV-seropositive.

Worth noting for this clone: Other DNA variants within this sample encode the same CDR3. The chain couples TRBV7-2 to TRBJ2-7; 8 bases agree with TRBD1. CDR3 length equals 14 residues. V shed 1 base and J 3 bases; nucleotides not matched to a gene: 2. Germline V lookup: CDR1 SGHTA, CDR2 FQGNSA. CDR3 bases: TGTGCCAGCAGCTTAGTTGGACAGGGCTACGAGCAGTACTTC. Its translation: CASSLVGQGYEQYF. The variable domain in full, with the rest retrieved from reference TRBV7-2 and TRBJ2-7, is GAGVSQSPSNKVTEKGKDVELRCDPISGHTALYWYRQSLGQGLEFLIYFQGNSAPDKSGLPSDRFSAERTGGSVSTLTIQRTQQEDSAVYLCASSLVGQGYEQYFGPGTRLTVT.

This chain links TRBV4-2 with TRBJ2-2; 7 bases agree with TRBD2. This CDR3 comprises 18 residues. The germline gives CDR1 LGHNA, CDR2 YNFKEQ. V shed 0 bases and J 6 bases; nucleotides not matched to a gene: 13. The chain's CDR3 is CASSQESLGGGYSGELFF. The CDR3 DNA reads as TGTGCCAGCAGCCAAGAATCCTTGGGCGGGGGTTACTCCGGGGAGCTGTTTTTT.

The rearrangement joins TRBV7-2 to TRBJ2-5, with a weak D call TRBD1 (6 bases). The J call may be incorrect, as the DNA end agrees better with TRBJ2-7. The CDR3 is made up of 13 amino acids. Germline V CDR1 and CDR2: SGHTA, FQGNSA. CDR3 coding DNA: TGTGCCAGCAGCCCAGGACAGACCTACGAGCAGTACTTC. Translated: CASSPGQTYEQYF.

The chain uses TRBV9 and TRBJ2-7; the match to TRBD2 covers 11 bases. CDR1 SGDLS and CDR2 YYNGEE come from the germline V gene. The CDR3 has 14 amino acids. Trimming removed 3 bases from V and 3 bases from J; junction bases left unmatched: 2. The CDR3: CASSAGLADYEQYF. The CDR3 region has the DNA TGTGCCAGCAGCGCGGGACTAGCGGACTACGAGCAGTACTTC.